Below are 2 T cell receptor beta chains sequenced from a single sample in a study of CD8+ T cells in alopecia areata. Sequencing relied on a cDNA template that was reverse transcribed from extracted RNA. Assay: immunoSEQ multiplex PCR; the TCRdb copy retains only in-frame clones and omits some. The table includes some 190,000 clones, 51% detected once. Sample treatment: oral pan-JAK inhibitor, 5-10 mg twice daily. The input for sequencing was CD8+ T cells sorted from blood, taken at approximately week 52, from a patient treated with tofacitinib. Receptors originate from a human donor with alopecia areata.

A single count supports this clone. The genes are TRBV5-6 and TRBJ2-1; TRBD2 might be the D (5 bases). This CDR3 comprises 14 residues. With 2 bases removed from V and 5 bases from J, the gap between germline ends came to 11 bases. CDR1 is SGHDT, CDR2 YYEEEE, per germline. CDR3 residues: CASSFGTGNNEQFF. The CDR3 nucleotides read TGTGCCAGCAGCTTTGGAACGGGGAACAATGAGCAGTTCTTC.

The V call is TRBV10-3, the J call TRBJ1-2; the D is unclear. CDR1 is ENHRY and CDR2 is SYGVKD in the germline V gene. The CDR3 runs to 15 residues. V dropped 0 bases and J dropped 4 bases, with 12 bases sitting between them. The CDR3 DNA reads as TGTGCCATCAGTGAGTCCTTTGGGCAGGCCTATGGCTACACCTTC. Translated, it gives CAISESFGQAYGYTF.